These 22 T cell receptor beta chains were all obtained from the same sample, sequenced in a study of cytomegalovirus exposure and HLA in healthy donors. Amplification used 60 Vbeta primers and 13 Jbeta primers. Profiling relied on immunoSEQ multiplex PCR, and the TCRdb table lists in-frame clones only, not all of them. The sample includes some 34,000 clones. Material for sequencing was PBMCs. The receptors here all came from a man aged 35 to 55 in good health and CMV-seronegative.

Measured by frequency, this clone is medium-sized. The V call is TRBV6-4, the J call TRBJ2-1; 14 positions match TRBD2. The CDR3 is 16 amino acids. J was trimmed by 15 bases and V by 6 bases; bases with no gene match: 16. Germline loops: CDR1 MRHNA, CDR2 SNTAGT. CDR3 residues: CASRLTGTSGSRDPFF. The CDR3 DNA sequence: TGTGCCAGCAGGCTTACCGGGACTAGCGGGAGTCGCGACCCGTTCTTC.

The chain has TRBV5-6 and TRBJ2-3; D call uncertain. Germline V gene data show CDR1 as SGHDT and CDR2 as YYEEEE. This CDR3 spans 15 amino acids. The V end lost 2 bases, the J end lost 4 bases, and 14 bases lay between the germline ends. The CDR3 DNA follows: TGTGCCAGCAGCTTATTTACCAGGATTGCAGATACGCAGTATTTT. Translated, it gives CASSLFTRIADTQYF.

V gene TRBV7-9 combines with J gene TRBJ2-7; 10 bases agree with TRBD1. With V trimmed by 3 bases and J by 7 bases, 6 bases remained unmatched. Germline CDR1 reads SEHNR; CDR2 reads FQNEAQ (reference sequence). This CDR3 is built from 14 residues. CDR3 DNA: TGTGCCAGCAGCTTTAGGGACAGGGGAGGTGAGCAGTACTTC. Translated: CASSFRDRGGEQYF.

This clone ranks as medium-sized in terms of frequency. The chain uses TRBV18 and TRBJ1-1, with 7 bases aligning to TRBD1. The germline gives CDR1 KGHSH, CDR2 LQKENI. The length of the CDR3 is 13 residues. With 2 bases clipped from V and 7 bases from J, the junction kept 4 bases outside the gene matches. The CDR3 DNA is TGTGCCAGCTCACCAGGACAGGACCTTGAAGCTTTCTTT. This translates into CASSPGQDLEAFF.

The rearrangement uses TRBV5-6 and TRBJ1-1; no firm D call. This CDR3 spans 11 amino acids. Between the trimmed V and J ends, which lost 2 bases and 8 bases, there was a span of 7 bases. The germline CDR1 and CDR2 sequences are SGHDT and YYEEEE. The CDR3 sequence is CASSLELEAFF. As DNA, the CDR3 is TGTGCCAGCAGCTTAGAACTGGAAGCTTTCTTT.

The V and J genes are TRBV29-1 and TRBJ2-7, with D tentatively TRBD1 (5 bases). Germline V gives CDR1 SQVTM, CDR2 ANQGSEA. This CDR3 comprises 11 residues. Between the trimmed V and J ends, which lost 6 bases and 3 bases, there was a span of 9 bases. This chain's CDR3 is CSVDMNYEQYF. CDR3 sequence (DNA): TGCAGCGTGGACATGAACTACGAGCAGTACTTC.

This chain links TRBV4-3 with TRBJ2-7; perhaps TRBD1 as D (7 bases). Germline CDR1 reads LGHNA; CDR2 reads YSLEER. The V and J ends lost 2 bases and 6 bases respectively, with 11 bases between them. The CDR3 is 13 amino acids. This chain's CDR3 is CASSQSQGGEQYF. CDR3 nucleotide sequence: TGCGCCAGCAGCCAATCCCAGGGGGGCGAGCAGTACTTC.

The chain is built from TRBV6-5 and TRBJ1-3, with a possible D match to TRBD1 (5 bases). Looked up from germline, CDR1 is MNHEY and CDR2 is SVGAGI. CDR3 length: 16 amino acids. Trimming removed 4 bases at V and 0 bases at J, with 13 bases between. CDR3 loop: CASSLLTASSGNTIYF. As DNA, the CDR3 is TGTGCCAGCAGTTTACTGACAGCCAGCTCTGGAAACACCATATATTTT.

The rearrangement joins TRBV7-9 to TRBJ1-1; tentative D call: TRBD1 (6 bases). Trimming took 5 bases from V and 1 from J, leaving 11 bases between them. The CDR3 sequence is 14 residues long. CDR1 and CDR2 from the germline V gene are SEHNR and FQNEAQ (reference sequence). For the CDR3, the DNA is TGTGCCAGCAGCCGGGCGGGGGCGAACACTGAAGCTTTCTTT. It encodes CASSRAGANTEAFF.

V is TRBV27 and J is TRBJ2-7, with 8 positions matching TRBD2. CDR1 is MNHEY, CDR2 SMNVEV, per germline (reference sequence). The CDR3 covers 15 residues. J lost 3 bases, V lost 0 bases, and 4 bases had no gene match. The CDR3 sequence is CASSLSPSGLYEQYF. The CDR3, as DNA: TGTGCCAGCAGTTTATCGCCTAGCGGGCTCTACGAGCAGTACTTC.

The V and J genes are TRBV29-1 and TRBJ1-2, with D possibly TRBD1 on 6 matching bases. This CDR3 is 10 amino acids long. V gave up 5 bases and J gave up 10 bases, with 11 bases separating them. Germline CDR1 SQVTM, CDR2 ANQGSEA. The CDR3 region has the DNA TGCAGCGTTTTCCGGGACATCTACACCTTC. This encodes CSVFRDIYTF. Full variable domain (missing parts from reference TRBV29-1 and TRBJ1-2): SAVISQKPSRDICQRGTSLTIQCQVDSQVTMMFWYRQQPGQSLTLIATANQGSEATYESGFVIDKFPISRPNLTFSTLTVSNMSPEDSSIYLCSVFRDIYTFGSGTRLTVV.

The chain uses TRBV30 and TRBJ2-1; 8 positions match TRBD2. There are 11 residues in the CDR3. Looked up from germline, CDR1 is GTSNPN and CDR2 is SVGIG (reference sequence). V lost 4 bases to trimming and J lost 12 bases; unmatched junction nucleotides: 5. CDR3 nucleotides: TGTGCCTGGATGGCGGGAGGACCGCAGTTCTTC. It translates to CAWMAGGPQFF.

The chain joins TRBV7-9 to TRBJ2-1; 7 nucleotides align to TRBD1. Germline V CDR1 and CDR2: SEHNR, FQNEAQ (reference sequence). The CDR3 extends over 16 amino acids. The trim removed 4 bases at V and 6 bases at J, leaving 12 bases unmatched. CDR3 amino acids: CASSSILSGQSNEQFF. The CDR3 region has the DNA TGTGCCAGCAGCTCGATTTTGTCGGGACAGAGCAATGAGCAGTTCTTC.

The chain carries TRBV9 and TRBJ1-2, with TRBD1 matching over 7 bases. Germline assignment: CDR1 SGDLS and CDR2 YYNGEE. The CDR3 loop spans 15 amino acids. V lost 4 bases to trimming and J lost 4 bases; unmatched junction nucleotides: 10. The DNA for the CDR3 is TGTGCCAGCAGCCCAGCCCAGGGGGTTGCCTATGGCTACACCTTC. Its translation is CASSPAQGVAYGYTF.

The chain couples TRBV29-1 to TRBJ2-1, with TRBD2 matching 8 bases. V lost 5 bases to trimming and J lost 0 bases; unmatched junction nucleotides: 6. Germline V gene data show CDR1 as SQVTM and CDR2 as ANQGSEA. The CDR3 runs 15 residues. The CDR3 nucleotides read TGCAGCGTTCGTAGCGGGGCAAGCTCCTACAATGAGCAGTTCTTC. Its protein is CSVRSGASSYNEQFF.

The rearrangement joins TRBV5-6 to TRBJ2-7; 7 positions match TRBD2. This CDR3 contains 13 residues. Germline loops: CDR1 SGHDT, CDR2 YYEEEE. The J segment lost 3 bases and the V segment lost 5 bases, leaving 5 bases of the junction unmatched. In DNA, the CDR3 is TGTGCCAGCAGTCCCGGGACTAACTACGAGCAGTACTTC. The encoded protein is CASSPGTNYEQYF.

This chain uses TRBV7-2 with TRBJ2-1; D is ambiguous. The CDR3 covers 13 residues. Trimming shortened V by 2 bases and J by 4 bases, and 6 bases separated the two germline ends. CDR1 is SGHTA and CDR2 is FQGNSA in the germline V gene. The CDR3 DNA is TGTGCCAGCAGCTTAATCGGGTACAATGAGCAGTTCTTC. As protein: CASSLIGYNEQFF.

Here the CDR3 reads CSAGQAGEQYF. As DNA, the CDR3 is TGCAGCGCTGGACAGGCTGGAGAGCAGTACTTC. This chain uses TRBV29-1 with TRBJ2-7; 7 bases agree with TRBD1. The J segment lost 7 bases and the V segment lost 7 bases, leaving 7 bases of the junction unmatched. Germline CDR1 and CDR2: SQVTM and ANQGSEA. The CDR3 is 11 residues long.

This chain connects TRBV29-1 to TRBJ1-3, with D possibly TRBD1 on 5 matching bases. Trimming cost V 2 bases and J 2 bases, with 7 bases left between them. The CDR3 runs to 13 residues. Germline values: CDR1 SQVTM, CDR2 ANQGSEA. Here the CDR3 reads CSVEKDTGNTIYF. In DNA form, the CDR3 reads TGCAGCGTTGAAAAGGACACTGGAAACACCATATATTTT.

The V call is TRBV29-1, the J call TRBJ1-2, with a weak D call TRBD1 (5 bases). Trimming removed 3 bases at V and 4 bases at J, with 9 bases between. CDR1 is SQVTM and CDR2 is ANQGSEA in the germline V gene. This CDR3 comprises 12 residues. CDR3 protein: CSVDGQGYGYTF. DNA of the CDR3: TGCAGCGTTGATGGGCAGGGCTATGGCTACACCTTC.

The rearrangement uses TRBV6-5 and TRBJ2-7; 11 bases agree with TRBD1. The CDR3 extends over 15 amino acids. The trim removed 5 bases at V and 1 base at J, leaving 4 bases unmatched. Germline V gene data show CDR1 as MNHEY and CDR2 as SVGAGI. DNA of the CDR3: TGTGCCAGCAGTAAGGGGACAGGGGGGTCCTACGAGCAGTACTTC. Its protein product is CASSKGTGGSYEQYF.

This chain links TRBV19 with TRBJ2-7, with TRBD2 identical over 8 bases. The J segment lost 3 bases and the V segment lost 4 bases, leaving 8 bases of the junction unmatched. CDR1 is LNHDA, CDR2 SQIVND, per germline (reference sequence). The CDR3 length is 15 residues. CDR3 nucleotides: TGTGCCAGTAGTACCCCCTCAGCGGGAGTCTACGAGCAGTACTTC. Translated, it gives CASSTPSAGVYEQYF.